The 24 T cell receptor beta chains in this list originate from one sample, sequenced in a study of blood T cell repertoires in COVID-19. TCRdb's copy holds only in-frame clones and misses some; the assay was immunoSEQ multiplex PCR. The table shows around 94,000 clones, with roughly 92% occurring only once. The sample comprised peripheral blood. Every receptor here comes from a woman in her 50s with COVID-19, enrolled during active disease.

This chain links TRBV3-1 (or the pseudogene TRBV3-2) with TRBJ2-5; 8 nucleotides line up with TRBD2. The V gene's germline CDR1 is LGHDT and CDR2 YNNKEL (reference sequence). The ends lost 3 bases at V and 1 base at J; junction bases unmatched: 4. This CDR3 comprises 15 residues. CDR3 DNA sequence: TGTGCCAGCAGCCACGGAGCGGGGGCCCAAGAGACCCAGTACTTC. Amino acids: CASSHGAGAQETQYF.

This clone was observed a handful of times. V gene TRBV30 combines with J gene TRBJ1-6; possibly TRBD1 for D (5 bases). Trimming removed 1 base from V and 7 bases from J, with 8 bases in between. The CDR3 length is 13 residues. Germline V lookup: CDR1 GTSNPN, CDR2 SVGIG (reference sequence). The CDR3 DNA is TGTGCCTGGAGTGGACAGACAAATTCACCCCTCCACTTT. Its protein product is CAWSGQTNSPLHF.

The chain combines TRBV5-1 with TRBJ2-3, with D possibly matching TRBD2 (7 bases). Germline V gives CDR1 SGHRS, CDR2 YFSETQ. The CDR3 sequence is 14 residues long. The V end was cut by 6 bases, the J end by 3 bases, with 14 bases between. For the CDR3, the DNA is TGCGCCAGCACCCCGGGGGGCTATACAGATACGCAGTATTTT. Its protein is CASTPGGYTDTQYF.

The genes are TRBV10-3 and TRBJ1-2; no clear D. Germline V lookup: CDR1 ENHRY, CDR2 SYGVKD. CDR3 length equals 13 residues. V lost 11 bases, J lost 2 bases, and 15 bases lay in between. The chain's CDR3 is CAVAQQANYGYTF. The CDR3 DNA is TGTGCCGTCGCCCAGCAGGCCAACTATGGCTACACCTTC.

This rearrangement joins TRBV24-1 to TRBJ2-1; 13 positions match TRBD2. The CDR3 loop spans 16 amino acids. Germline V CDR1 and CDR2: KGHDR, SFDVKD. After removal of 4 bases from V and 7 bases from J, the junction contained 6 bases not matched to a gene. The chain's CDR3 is CATSETSGGARNEQFF. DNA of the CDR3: TGTGCCACCAGTGAAACTAGCGGGGGGGCCAGGAATGAGCAGTTCTTC.

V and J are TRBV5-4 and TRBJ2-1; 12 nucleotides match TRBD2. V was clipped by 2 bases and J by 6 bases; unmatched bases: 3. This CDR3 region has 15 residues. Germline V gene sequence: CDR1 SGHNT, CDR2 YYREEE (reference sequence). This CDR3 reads CASSLLAGGVNEQFF. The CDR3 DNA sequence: TGTGCCAGCAGCTTACTAGCGGGGGGAGTCAATGAGCAGTTCTTC.

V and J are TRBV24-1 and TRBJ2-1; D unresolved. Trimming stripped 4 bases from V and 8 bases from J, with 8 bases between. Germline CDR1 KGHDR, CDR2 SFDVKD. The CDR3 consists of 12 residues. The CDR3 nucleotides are TGTGCCACCAGTGAAAAAAACTATGAGCAGTTCTTC. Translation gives CATSEKNYEQFF.

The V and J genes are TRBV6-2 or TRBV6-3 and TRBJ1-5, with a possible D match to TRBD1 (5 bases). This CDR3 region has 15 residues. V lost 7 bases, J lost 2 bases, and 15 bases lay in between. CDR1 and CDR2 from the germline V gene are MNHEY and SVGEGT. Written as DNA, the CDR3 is TGTGCCAGCAACCCATCGGGGGTAGGCAATCAGCCCCAGCATTTT. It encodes CASNPSGVGNQPQHF.

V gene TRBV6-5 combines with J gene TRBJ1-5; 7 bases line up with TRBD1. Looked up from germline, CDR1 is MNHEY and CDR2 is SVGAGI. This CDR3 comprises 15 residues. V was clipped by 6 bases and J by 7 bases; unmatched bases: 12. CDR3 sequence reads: CASRLDGRGVQPQHF. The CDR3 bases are TGTGCCAGCAGGCTTGATGGCAGGGGGGTGCAGCCCCAGCATTTT.

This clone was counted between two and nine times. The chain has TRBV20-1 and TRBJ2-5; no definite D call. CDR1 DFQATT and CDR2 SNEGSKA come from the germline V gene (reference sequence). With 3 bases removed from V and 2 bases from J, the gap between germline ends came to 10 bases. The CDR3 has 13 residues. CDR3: CSASIGQQETQYF. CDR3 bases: TGCAGTGCTAGTATTGGCCAGCAAGAGACCCAGTACTTC.

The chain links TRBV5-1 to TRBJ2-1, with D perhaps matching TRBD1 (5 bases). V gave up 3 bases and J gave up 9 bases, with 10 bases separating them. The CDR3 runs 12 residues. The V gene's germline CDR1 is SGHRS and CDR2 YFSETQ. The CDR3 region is CASSSDTGEQFF. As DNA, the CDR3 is TGCGCCAGCAGCTCGGACACCGGTGAGCAGTTCTTC.

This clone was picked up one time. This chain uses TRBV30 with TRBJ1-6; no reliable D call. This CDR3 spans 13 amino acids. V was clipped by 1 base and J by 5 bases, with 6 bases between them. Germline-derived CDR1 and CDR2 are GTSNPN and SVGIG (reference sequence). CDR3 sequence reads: CAWSDRNNSPLHF. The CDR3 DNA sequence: TGTGCCTGGAGTGATAGAAATAATTCACCCCTCCACTTT.

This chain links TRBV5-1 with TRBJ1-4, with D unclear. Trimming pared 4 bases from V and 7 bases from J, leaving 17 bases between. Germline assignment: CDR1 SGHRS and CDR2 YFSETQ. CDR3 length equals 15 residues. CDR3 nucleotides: TGCGCCAGCAGCCCGGGCGGCGTAGGGAGTGAAAAACTGTTTTTT. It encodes CASSPGGVGSEKLFF.

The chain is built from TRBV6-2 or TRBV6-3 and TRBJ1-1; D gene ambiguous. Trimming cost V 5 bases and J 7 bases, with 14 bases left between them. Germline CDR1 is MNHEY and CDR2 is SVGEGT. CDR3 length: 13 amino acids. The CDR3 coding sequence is TGTGCCAGCAGTCGCCCGGAACAGATTGAAGCTTTCTTT. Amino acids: CASSRPEQIEAFF.

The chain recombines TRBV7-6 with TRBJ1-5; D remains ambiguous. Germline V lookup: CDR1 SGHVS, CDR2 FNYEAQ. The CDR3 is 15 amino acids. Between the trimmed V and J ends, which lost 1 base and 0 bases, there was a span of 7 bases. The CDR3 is CASSLDPGSNQPQHF. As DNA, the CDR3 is TGTGCCAGCAGCTTAGATCCCGGTAGCAATCAGCCCCAGCATTTT.

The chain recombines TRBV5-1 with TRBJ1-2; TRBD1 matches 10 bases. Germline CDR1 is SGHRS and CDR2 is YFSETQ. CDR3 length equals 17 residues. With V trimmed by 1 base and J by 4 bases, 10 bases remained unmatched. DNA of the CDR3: TGCGCCAGCAGCTTGTCCCAGACAGGGGGCAGAAGCTATGGCTACACCTTC. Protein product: CASSLSQTGGRSYGYTF.

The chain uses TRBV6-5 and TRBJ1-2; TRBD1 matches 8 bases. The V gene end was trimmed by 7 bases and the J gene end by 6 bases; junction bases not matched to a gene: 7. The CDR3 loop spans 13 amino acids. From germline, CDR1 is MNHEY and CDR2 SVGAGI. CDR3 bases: TGTGCCAGCAAGGACAGGGTCGGTGATGGCTACACCTTC. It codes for CASKDRVGDGYTF.

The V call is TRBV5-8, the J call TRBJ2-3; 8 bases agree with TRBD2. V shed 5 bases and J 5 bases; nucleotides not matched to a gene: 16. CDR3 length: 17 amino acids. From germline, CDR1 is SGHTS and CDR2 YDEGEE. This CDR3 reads CASRNPSAGAGGDTQYF. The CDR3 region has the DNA TGTGCCAGCAGAAATCCCTCAGCGGGGGCCGGGGGAGATACGCAGTATTTT. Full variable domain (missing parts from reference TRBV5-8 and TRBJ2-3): EAGVTQSPTHLIKTRGQQATLRCSPISGHTSVYWYQQALGLGLQFLLWYDEGEERNRGNFPPRFSGRQFPNYSSELNVNALELEDSALYLCASRNPSAGAGGDTQYFGPGTRLTVL.

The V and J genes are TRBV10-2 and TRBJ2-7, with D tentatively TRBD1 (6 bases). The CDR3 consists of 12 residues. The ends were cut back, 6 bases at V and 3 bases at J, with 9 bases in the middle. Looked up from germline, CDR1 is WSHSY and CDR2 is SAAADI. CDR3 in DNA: TGCGCCAGCAGCCAACAGGGCTACGAGCAGTACTTC. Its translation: CASSQQGYEQYF.

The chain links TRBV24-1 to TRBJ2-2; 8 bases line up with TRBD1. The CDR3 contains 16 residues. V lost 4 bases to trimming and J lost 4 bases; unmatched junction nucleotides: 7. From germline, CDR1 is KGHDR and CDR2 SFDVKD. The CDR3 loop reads CATSEYRGSGTGELFF. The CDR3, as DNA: TGTGCCACCAGTGAATACAGGGGGTCGGGCACCGGGGAGCTGTTTTTT.

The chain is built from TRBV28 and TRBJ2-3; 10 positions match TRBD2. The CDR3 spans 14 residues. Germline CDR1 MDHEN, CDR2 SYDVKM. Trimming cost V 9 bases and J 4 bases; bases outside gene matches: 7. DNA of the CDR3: TGTGCCAGTCAGAGCGGGGGGGCGGCAGATACGCAGTATTTT. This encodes CASQSGGAADTQYF.

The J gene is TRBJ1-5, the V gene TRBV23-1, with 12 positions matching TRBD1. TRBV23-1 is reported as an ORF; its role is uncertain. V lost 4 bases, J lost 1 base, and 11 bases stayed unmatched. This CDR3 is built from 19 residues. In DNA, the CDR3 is TGCGCCAGCAGTCGCCCGGGACAGGGGGCGGGGAAAAGCAATCAGCCCCAGCATTTT. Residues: CASSRPGQGAGKSNQPQHF.

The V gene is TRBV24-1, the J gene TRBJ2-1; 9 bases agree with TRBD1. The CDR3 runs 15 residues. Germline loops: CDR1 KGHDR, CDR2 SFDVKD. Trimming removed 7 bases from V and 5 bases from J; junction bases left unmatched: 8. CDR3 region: CATRQTGTGHNEQFF. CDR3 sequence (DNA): TGTGCCACCAGACAGACCGGGACAGGGCACAATGAGCAGTTCTTC.

The DNA of the CDR3 is TGTGCCAGCAGTTCCAGCGGGGGGGCCAACCAGCAGTTCTTC. Its translation: CASSSSGGANQQFF. The genes are TRBV2 and TRBJ2-1; the match to TRBD2 covers 10 bases. The V segment lost 5 bases and the J segment 11 bases; nucleotides outside the gene matches: 9. Germline V lookup: CDR1 SNHLY, CDR2 FYNNEI. The CDR3 runs to 14 residues.